These T cell receptor beta chains were read from a single sample in a study of T cell responses to AZD1222 COVID-19 vaccine. Data came from immunoSEQ multiplex PCR; TCRdb stores just in-frame clones and leaves some out. The top ten hold roughly 1.1% of the sample, which has over 150,000 clones, around 88% seen once. The material was peripheral blood, obtained 28 days after the second AZD1222 dose. The receptors come from an adult who received the AZD1222 COVID-19 vaccine. CDR3s include the opening cysteine and the closing phenylalanine or tryptophan. D genes are given only for firm matches. The listing skips clone size in some rows; elsewhere it reads once, few, many or a size class.

size	V	J	D	DNA	CDR3
NA	TRBV5-8	TRBJ1-5	NA	TGTGCCAGCAGCTTGTACAACGGCTATCAGCCCCAGCATTTT	CASSLYNGYQPQHF
NA	TRBV9	TRBJ1-6	NA	TGTGCCAGCAGCGAGGGTTCAGGGTCACCCCTCCACTTT	CASSEGSGSPLHF
NA	TRBV2	TRBJ2-3	TRBD2	TGTGCCAGCAGCGCCGGGACTAGCGGATTCAGCACAGATACGCAGTATTTT	CASSAGTSGFSTDTQYF
once	TRBV9	TRBJ2-7	NA	TGTGCCAGCAGCGTAGGAGGTGGAGGGGCTGGTTACGAGCAGTACTTC	CASSVGGGGAGYEQYF
NA	TRBV3-1/TRBV3-2	TRBJ2-1	NA	TGTGCCAGCAGCCAATCGGGGGTAGTGACAAGTGAGCAGTTCTTC	CASSQSGVVTSEQFF
NA	TRBV10-3	TRBJ1-1	TRBD1	TGTGCCATCAGTGTTTCGACAGGGGGATGGAACACTGAAGCTTTCTTT	CAISVSTGGWNTEAFF
few	TRBV19	TRBJ2-7	TRBD1	TGTGCCAGTAAGGGGACAGGGGATTACGAGCAGTACTTC	CASKGTGDYEQYF
NA	TRBV10-3	TRBJ1-2	NA	TGTGCCATCAGTGAGTCGGGCCTTAAAATTAACTATGGCTACACCTTC	CAISESGLKINYGYTF
NA	TRBV12-3/TRBV12-4	TRBJ1-3	NA	TGTGCCAGCAGTTTAGTCCAGGACACCATATATTTT	CASSLVQDTIYF
NA	TRBV10-3	TRBJ2-7	NA	TGTGCCATCAGTCAAGACGGTTCCTACGAGCAGTACTTC	CAISQDGSYEQYF
NA	TRBV9	TRBJ2-2	NA	TGTGCCAGCAGCGTAGATCCCGGGGAGCTGTTTTTT	CASSVDPGELFF
NA	TRBV25-1	TRBJ2-7	TRBD2	TGTGCCAGCAGTGCTTCCTTTAGCGGGGGGTTGTACGAGCAGTACTTC	CASSASFSGGLYEQYF
once	TRBV7-6	TRBJ2-3	NA	TGTGCCAGCAGCCCCCCTCCCTGGCAGGGAGATACGCAGTATTTT	CASSPPPWQGDTQYF
NA	TRBV2	TRBJ1-1	NA	TGTGCCTGCGGTTTCCTGGACACTGAAGCTTTCTTT	CACGFLDTEAFF
NA	TRBV3-1/TRBV3-2	TRBJ2-2	NA	TGTGCCAGCAGCCAGGGACAATCCACCGGGGAGCTGTTTTTT	CASSQGQSTGELFF
NA	TRBV20-1	TRBJ2-1	NA	TGCAGTGCTGAGGGGTTAAATGAGCAGTTCTTC	CSAEGLNEQFF
NA	TRBV7-9	TRBJ2-7	NA	TGTGCCAGCAGCTTAGTGATCCAGCCCCACGAGCAGTACTTC	CASSLVIQPHEQYF
NA	TRBV5-1	TRBJ1-1	TRBD1	TGCGCCAGCAGCCGCATGACAGGGCTCGAAGCTTTCTTT	CASSRMTGLEAFF
NA	TRBV23-1	TRBJ1-2	NA	TGCGCCAGCAGTCAAGTCCGCAGGACACCCTATGGCTACACCTTC	CASSQVRRTPYGYTF
NA	TRBV10-3	TRBJ1-2	NA	TGTGCCATCACCGGGGGCCAGGGGCTTAATGGCTACACCTTC	CAITGGQGLNGYTF
NA	TRBV12-5	TRBJ2-3	TRBD2	TGTGCTAGTGGTCCAAAGACTAGCGGGGGGGGAGATACGCAGTATTTT	CASGPKTSGGGDTQYF
NA	TRBV28	TRBJ2-7	TRBD1	TGTGCCGGCAGTTCACCCGGGACAGGGGGCGCAACTTACGAGCAGTACTTC	CAGSSPGTGGATYEQYF
NA	TRBV19	TRBJ1-6	NA	TGTGCCAGTAGTATAGTCGGGGGGCAGAGCTCCTATAATTCACCCCTCCACTTT	CASSIVGGQSSYNSPLHF
NA	TRBV24-1	TRBJ2-5	NA	TGTGCCACCAGTGATTTTAACGAAGAGACCCAGTACTTC	CATSDFNEETQYF
NA	TRBV5-1	TRBJ1-2	TRBD1	TGCGCCAGCAGCGAAGGACAGGGTTTATATGGCTACACCTTC	CASSEGQGLYGYTF
NA	TRBV12-3/TRBV12-4	TRBJ2-3	NA	TGTGCCAGCCGAGTGGGCCACACAGATACGCAGTATTTT	CASRVGHTDTQYF
once	TRBV12-3/TRBV12-4	TRBJ1-4	NA	TGTGCCAGCAGTTTACCTAACAATGAAAAACTGTTTTTT	CASSLPNNEKLFF
NA	TRBV15	TRBJ2-6	NA	TGTGCCACCAGCAGGACACCCCGGTCGGGGGCCAACGTCCTGACTTTC	CATSRTPRSGANVLTF
NA	TRBV29-1	TRBJ1-1	NA	TGCAGCGTCGCCATCCGAGGGAACACTGAAGCTTTCTTT	CSVAIRGNTEAFF
NA	TRBV4-1	TRBJ1-1	NA	TGCGCCAGCAGCCAAGGACATCTGAACACTGAAGCTTTCTTT	CASSQGHLNTEAFF
NA	TRBV5-4	TRBJ1-2	NA	TGTGCCAGCACTCCGGGGCGTGGAGGGAGCTACACCTTC	CASTPGRGGSYTF
few	TRBV28	TRBJ2-2	NA	TGTGCCAGCAGTTTTTTCAGAGGTCTCGGGGAGCTGTTTTTT	CASSFFRGLGELFF
NA	TRBV27	TRBJ1-2	NA	TGTGCCAGCAGTTTCACAGCTAACTATGGCTACACCTTC	CASSFTANYGYTF
NA	TRBV7-2	TRBJ2-7	TRBD2	TGTGCCAGCAGCTCCAAGCGGGGGGACGCATTCTACGAGCAGTACTTC	CASSSKRGDAFYEQYF
NA	TRBV6-1	TRBJ1-2	TRBD1	TGTGCCAGCAGTGAAGCGGCAGGGGGATACTATGGCTACACCTTC	CASSEAAGGYYGYTF
NA	TRBV12-3/TRBV12-4	TRBJ2-7	NA	TGTGCCAGCAGTTTAGGTTTCTCCTACGAGCAGTACTTC	CASSLGFSYEQYF
NA	TRBV3-1/TRBV3-2	TRBJ1-4	TRBD1	TGTGCCAGCAGCCAGGCAATGACAGGGATTAATGAAAAACTGTTTTTT	CASSQAMTGINEKLFF
once	TRBV30	TRBJ2-2	TRBD1	TGTGCCTGGTTCCCATCCCAGGGGGTCGGGGAGCTGTTTTTT	CAWFPSQGVGELFF
NA	TRBV27	TRBJ2-1	NA	TGTGCCAGCAGTTTGTCGGACGCAGCCTACAATGAGCAGTTCTTC	CASSLSDAAYNEQFF
NA	TRBV18	TRBJ1-5	NA	TGTGCCAGCTCACCGTCCGGACAGTCTCAGCCCCAGCATTTT	CASSPSGQSQPQHF
NA	TRBV6-5	TRBJ1-2	NA	TGTGCCAGCAGTACCACAGGGCTCTATGGCTACACCTTC	CASSTTGLYGYTF
NA	TRBV9	TRBJ1-1	NA	TGTGCCAGCAGCATAGAGGGAAGGGGTACTGAAGCTTTCTTT	CASSIEGRGTEAFF
NA	TRBV5-4	TRBJ1-2	NA	TGTGCCAGCAGCCTTGGCCCCAAGGCCGGTGACTACACCTTC	CASSLGPKAGDYTF